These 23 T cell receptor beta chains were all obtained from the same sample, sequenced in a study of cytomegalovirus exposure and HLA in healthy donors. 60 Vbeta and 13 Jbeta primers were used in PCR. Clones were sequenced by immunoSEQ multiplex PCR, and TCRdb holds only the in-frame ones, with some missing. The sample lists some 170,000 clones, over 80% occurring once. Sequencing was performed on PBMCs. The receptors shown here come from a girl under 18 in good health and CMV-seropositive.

The chain's CDR3 is CASSLRDRGYEQYF. Here the CDR3 DNA reads TGTGCCAGCAGTCTCCGGGACAGGGGCTACGAGCAGTACTTC. V and J are TRBV27 and TRBJ2-7, with 10 bases that match TRBD1. With V trimmed by 5 bases and J by 3 bases, 4 bases remained unmatched. The CDR3 covers 14 residues. The germline CDR1 and CDR2 sequences are MNHEY and SMNVEV (reference sequence).

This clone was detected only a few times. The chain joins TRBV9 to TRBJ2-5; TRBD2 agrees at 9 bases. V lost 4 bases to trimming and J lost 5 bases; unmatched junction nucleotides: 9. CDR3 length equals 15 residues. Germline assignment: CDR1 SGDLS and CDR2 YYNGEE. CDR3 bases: TGTGCCAGCAGCCCCCGGACTAGCGCTCATGAGACCCAGTACTTC. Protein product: CASSPRTSAHETQYF.

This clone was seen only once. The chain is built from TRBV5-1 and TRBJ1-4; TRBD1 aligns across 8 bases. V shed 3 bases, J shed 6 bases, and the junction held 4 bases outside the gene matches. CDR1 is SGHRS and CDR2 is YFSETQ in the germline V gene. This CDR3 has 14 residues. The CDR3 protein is CASSSDRVDEKLFF. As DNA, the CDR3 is TGCGCCAGCAGCTCGGACAGGGTGGATGAAAAACTGTTTTTT.

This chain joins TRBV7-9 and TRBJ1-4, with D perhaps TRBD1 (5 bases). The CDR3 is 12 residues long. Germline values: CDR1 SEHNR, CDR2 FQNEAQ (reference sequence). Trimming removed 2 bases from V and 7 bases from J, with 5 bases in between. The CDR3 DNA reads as TGTGCCAGCAGCTTACAGGGTGAAAAACTGTTTTTT. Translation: CASSLQGEKLFF.

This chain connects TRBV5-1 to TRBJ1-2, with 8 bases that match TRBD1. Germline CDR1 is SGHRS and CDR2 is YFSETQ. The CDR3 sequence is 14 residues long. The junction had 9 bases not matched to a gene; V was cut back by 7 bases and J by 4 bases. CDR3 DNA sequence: TGCGCCAGCGCCCCCGGCAGGGGGCTCTATGGCTACACCTTC. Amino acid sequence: CASAPGRGLYGYTF.

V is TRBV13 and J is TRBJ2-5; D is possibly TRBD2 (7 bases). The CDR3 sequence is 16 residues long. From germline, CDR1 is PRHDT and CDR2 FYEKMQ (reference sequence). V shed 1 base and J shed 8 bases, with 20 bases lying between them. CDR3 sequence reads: CASSLARGGGARTQYF. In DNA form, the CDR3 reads TGTGCCAGCAGCTTAGCACGAGGTGGGGGGGCGCGTACCCAGTACTTC.

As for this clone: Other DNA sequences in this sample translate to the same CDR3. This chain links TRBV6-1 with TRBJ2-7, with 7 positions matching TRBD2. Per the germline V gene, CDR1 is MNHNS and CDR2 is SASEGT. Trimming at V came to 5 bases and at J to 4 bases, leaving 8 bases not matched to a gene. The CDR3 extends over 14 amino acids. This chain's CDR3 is CASSWTSGKYEQYF. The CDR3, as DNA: TGTGCCAGCAGTTGGACTAGTGGGAAATACGAGCAGTACTTC.

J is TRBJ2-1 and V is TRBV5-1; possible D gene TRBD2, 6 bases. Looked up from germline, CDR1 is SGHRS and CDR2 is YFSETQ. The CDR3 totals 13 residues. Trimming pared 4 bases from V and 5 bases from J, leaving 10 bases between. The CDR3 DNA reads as TGCGCCAGCAGCCTGGGACTGAACAATGAGCAGTTCTTC. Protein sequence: CASSLGLNNEQFF. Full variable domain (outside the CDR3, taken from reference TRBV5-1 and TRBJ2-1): KAGVTQTPRYLIKTRGQQVTLSCSPISGHRSVSWYQQTPGQGLQFLFEYFSETQRNKGNFPGRFSGRQFSNSRSEMNVSTLELGDSALYLCASSLGLNNEQFFGPGTRLTVL.

CDR3 residues: CASSLERARRMNTEAFF. Here the CDR3 DNA reads TGCGCCAGCAGCTTGGAGAGGGCGAGGCGCATGAACACTGAAGCTTTCTTT. The chain recombines TRBV5-1 with TRBJ1-1, with D hard to call. V gave up 0 bases and J gave up 0 bases, with 15 bases separating them. Germline CDR1 and CDR2: SGHRS and YFSETQ. This CDR3 is 17 amino acids long.

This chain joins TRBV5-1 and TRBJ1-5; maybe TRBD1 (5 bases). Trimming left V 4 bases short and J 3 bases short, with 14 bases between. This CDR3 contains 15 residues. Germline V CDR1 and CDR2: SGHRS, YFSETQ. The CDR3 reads CASSPIGGDNQPQHF. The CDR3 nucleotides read TGCGCCAGCAGCCCGATCGGGGGAGACAATCAGCCCCAGCATTTT. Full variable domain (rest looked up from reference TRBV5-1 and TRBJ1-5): KAGVTQTPRYLIKTRGQQVTLSCSPISGHRSVSWYQQTPGQGLQFLFEYFSETQRNKGNFPGRFSGRQFSNSRSEMNVSTLELGDSALYLCASSPIGGDNQPQHFGDGTRLSIL.

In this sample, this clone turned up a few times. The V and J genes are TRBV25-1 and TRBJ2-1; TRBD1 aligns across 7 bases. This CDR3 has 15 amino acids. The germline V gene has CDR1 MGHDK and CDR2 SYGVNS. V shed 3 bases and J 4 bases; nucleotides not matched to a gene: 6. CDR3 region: CASSDQDRVYNEQFF. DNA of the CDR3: TGTGCCAGCAGTGACCAAGACAGGGTATACAATGAGCAGTTCTTC.

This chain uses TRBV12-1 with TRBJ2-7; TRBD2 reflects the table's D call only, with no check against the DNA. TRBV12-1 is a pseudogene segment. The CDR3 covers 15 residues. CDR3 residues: CASNLRTSGGYEQYF. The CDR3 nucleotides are TGTGCCAGCAACCTCCGGACTAGCGGGGGATACGAGCAGTACTTC.

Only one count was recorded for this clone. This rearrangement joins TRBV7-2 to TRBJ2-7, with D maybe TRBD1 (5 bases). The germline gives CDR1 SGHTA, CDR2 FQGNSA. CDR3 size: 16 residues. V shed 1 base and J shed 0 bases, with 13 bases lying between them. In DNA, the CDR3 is TGTGCCAGCAGCTTAGGTGGGGCCAGGGCCTCCTACGAGCAGTACTTC. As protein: CASSLGGARASYEQYF.

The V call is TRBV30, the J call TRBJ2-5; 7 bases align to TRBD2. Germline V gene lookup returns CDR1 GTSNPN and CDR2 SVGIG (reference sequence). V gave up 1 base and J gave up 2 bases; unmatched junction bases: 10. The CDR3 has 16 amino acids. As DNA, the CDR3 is TGTGCCTGGAGTGGGAAAGGACTAGTGGTTCAAGAGACCCAGTACTTC. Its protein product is CAWSGKGLVVQETQYF.

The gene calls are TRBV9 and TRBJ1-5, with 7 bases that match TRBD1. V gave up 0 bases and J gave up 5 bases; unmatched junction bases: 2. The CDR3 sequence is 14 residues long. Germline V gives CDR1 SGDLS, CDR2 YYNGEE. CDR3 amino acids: CASSVEGGYQPQHF. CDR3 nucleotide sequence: TGTGCCAGCAGCGTAGAAGGGGGCTATCAGCCCCAGCATTTT.

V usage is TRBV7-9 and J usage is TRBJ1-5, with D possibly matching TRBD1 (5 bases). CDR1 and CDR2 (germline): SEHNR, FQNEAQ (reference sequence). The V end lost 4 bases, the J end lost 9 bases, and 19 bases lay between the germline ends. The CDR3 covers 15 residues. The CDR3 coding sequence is TGTGCCAGCAGCTCTACCGGGCCCAGGGAGGGGCCCCAGCATTTT. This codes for CASSSTGPREGPQHF.

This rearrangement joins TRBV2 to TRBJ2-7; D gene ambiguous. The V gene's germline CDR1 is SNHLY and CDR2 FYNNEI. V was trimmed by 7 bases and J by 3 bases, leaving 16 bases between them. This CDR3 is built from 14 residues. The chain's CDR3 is CASTQVLSYYEQYF. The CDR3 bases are TGTGCCAGCACTCAGGTATTGTCCTACTACGAGCAGTACTTC. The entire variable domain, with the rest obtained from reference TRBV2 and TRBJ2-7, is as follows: EPEVTQTPSHQVTQMGQEVILRCVPISNHLYFYWYRQILGQKVEFLVSFYNNEISEKSEIFDDQFSVERPDGSNFTLKIRSTKLEDSAMYFCASTQVLSYYEQYFGPGTRLTVT.

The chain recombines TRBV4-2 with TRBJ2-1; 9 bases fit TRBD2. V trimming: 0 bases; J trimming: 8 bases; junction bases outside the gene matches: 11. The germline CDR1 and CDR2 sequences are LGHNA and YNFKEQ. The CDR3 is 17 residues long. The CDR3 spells CASSQDLPSGRRYEQFF. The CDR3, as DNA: TGTGCCAGCAGCCAAGATCTACCCAGCGGGAGGCGGTATGAGCAGTTCTTC.

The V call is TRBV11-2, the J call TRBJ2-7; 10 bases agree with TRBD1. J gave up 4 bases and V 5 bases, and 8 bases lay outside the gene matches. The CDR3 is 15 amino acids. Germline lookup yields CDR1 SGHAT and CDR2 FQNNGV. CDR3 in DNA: TGTGCCAGCAGCCCCCGACAGGGGGCGCGGTACGAGCAGTACTTC. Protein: CASSPRQGARYEQYF.

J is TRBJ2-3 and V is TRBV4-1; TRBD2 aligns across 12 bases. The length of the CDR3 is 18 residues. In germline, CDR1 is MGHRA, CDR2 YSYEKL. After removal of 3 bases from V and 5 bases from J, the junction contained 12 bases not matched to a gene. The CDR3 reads CASSHSSGGAGLGDTQYF. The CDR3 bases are TGCGCCAGCAGCCACTCTAGCGGGGGGGCAGGTTTGGGAGATACGCAGTATTTT.

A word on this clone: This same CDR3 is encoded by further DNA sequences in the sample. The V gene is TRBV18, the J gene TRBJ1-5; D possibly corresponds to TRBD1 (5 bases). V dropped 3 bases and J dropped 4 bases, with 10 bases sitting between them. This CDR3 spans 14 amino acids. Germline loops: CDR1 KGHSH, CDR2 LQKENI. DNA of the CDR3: TGTGCCAGCTCACCCGGGCAGGGTAATCAGCCCCAGCATTTT. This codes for CASSPGQGNQPQHF.

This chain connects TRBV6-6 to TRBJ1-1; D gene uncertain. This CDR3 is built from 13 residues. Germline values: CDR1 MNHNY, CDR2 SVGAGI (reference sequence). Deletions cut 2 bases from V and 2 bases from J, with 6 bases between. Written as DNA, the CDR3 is TGTGCCAGCAGTTACCTATTAAACACTGAAGCTTTCTTT. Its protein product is CASSYLLNTEAFF.

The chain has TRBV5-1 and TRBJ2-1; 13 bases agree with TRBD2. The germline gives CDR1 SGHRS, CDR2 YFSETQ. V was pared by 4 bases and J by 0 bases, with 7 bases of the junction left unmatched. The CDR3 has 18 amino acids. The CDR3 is CASSTPGLAGRSYNEQFF. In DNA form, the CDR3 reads TGCGCCAGCAGCACGCCGGGACTAGCGGGACGCTCCTACAATGAGCAGTTCTTC.